The 9 T cell receptor beta chains given below trace back to one sample, sequenced in a study of OX40 agonist ivuxolimab in advanced cancers. The method was immunoSEQ multiplex PCR; TCRdb's version includes in-frame clones alone and lacks a portion of them. The table has 55,000 to 90,000 clones, approximately 85% seen once. This material consisted of CD4+ or CD8+ T cells sorted from blood, taken in a trial of the OX40 agonist ivuxolimab. Receptor source: an adult with an advanced solid tumor such as melanoma, head and neck, liver or kidney cancer.

This chain connects TRBV5-3 to TRBJ2-3; TRBD2 agrees at 7 bases. TRBV5-3 is recorded as an ORF, its role being uncertain. CDR3 size: 17 residues. J gave up 6 bases and V 1 base, and 14 bases lay outside the gene matches. The CDR3 nucleotides are TGTGCCAGAAGCTTGCCGACAGTAGCGGGTAGATCTGATACGCAGTATTTT. Protein: CARSLPTVAGRSDTQYF.

This chain links TRBV30 with TRBJ2-7; D could derive from TRBD1 or TRBD2 (5 bases each). V dropped 3 bases and J dropped 2 bases, with 14 bases sitting between them. CDR3 length: 14 amino acids. Germline assignment: CDR1 GTSNPN and CDR2 SVGIG (reference sequence). The CDR3 nucleotides are TGTGCCTGGAGCCCCGGGACCAAGACCTACGAGCAGTACTTC. Protein product: CAWSPGTKTYEQYF.

This chain connects TRBV5-1 to TRBJ2-7; D is perhaps TRBD1 or TRBD2 (5 bases each). The CDR3 has 16 residues. Trimming stripped 3 bases from V and 0 bases from J, with 16 bases between. The germline gives CDR1 SGHRS, CDR2 YFSETQ. The CDR3 nucleotides read TGCGCCAGCAGCTCCGGAGGACAAAAGAGCTCCTACGAGCAGTACTTC. It is translated as CASSSGGQKSSYEQYF.

DNA for the CDR3: TGCGCCAGCAGTGGAGGTACAGGCCCGGATGGCTACACCTTC. Amino acid sequence: CASSGGTGPDGYTF. The chain has TRBV10-1 and TRBJ1-2; D is perhaps TRBD1 (5 bases). Trimming pared 4 bases from V and 6 bases from J, leaving 15 bases between. This CDR3 region has 14 residues. Germline assignment: CDR1 WNHNN and CDR2 SYGVQD (reference sequence).

The rearrangement links TRBV28 to TRBJ1-2; 11 bases are shared with TRBD1. Unmatched junction bases numbered 10, after V lost 1 base and J lost 6 bases. This CDR3 comprises 17 residues. CDR1 is MDHEN and CDR2 is SYDVKM in the germline V gene. CDR3 coding DNA: TGTGCCAGCAGTTTATACCGGACAGGGGGCGCATCCCATGGCTACACCTTC. Protein sequence: CASSLYRTGGASHGYTF.

The chain is built from TRBV14 and TRBJ1-3; D gene uncertain. Germline-derived CDR1 and CDR2 are SGHDN and FVKESK. This CDR3 region has 12 residues. V was cut by 4 bases and J by 3 bases, with 4 bases left in between. CDR3 amino acids: CASSRDGNTIYF. The CDR3 DNA follows: TGTGCCAGCAGCCGGGATGGAAACACCATATATTTT.

The CDR3 sequence: CASSFRTGWNTEAFF. CDR3 nucleotides: TGTGCCAGCAGTTTTCGGACAGGTTGGAACACTGAAGCTTTCTTT. The chain employs TRBV6-5 and TRBJ1-1, with 7 positions matching TRBD1. V dropped 4 bases and J dropped 1; count of bases not matched to a gene: 6. From germline, CDR1 is MNHEY and CDR2 SVGAGI. The CDR3 length is 15 residues.

CDR3 coding DNA: TGTGCCAGCAGCTTAAGGGGACAAGGGGGGAATCAGCCCCAGCATTTT. Its translation is CASSLRGQGGNQPQHF. This chain joins TRBV7-2 and TRBJ1-5; D might be TRBD1 (6 bases). Trimming shortened V by 2 bases and J by 4 bases, and 15 bases separated the two germline ends. The germline gives CDR1 SGHTA, CDR2 FQGNSA. This CDR3 is built from 16 residues.

V and J are TRBV5-8 and TRBJ2-7, with D hard to call. Germline V gene sequence: CDR1 SGHTS, CDR2 YDEGEE. This CDR3 has 13 residues. V was pared by 5 bases and J by 1 base, with 10 bases between. CDR3 in DNA: TGTGCCAGCAGTCCAAGCATATCCTACGAGCAGTACGTC. This translates into CASSPSISYEQYV.